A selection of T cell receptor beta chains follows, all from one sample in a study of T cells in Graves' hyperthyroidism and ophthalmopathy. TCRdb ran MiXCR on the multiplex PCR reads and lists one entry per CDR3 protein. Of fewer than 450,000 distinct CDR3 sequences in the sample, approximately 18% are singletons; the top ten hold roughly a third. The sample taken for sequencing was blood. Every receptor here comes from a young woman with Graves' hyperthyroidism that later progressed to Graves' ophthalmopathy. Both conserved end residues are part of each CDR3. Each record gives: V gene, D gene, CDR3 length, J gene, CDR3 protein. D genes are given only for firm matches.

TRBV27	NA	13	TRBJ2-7	CASSFSNYYEQYF
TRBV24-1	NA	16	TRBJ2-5	CATSDFSPSPQETQYF
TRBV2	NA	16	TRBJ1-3	CASSYSSRGVGNTIYF
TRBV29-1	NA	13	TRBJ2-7	CSVGGHLSYEQYF
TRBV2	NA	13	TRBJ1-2	CASRLGAADGYTF
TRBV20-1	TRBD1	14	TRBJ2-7	CSARALDRVHEQYF
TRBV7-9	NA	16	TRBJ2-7	CASSTYPTGSFYEQYF
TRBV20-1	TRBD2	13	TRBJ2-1	CSALPGLIYEQFF
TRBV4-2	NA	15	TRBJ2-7	CASSQYLKSGYEQYF
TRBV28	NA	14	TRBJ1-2	CASSPGMRNYGYTF
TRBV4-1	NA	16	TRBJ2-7	CASSQGPGGHLYEQYF
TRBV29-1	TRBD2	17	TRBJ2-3	CSADAPGLAGSTDTQYF
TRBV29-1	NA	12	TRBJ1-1	CSASPLNTEAFF
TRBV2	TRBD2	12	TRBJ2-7	CASSSGIYEQYF
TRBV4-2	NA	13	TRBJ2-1	CASSQDQEDEQFF
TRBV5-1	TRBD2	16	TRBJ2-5	CASSLSGDPPQETQYF
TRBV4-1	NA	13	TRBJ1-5	CASSQVGNQPQHF
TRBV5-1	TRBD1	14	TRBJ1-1	CASSTGQTNTEAFF
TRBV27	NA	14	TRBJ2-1	CASSLLPTYNEQFF
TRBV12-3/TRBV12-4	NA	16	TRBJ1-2	CASSLHLDSSIYGYTF
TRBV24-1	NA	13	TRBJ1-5	CATSEQENQPQHF
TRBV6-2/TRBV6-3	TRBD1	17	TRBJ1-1	CASSSYSGTGKDTEAFF
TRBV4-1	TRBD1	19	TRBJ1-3	CASSQDDDRGGRKGNTIYF
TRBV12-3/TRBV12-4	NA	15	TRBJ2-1	CASRATGTAYNEQFF
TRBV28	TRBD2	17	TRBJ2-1	CASSLPLLAGAHNEQFF
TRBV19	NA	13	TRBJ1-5	CASSVQVIQPQHF
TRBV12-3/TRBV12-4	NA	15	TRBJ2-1	CASSLPLAKRDEQFF
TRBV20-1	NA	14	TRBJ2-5	CSASSEQGIGTHYF
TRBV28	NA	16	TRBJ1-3	CASRQQGMGTGNTIYF
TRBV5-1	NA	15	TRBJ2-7	CASSLERSPSYEQYF
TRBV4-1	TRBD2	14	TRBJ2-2	CASSQRGVTGELFF
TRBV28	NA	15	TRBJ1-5	CASTRGLYSNQPQHF
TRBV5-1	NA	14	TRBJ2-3	CASSYQVSTDTQYF
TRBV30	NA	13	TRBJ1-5	CAWSARSNQPQHF
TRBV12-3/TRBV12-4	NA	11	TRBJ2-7	CASSQTQKQYF
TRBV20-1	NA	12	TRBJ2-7	CSARGQAYEQYF
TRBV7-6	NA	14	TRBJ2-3	CAVRAGAETDTQYF
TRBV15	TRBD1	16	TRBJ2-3	CATSRRTGPSTDTQYF
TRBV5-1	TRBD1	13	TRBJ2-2	CASSFGQAGELFF
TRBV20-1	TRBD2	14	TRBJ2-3	CSANTGTSSDTQYF
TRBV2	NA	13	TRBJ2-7	CASRTRGAYEQYF
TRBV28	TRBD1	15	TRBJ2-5	CASSPRDSPWETQYF
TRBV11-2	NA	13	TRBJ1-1	CASSLEKNTEAFF
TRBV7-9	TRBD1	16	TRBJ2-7	CASSYGRDRGHREQYF
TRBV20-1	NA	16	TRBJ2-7	CSARGPGQLNVGEQYF
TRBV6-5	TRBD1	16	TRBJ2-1	CASSYSRDRDGNEQFF
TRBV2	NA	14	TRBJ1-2	CASSDRIESYGYTF
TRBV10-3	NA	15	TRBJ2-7	CAISESLASHYEQYF
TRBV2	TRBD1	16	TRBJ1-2	CASRRGQGAQSYGYTF
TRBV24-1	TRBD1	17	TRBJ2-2	CATSDWTGYSNTGELFF
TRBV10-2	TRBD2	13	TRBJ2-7	CARIAGKEYEQYF
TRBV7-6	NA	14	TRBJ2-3	CASSLEGGRDTQYF
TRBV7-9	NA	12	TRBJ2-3	CASMGRADTQYF
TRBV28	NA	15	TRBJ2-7	CASRGGGKAVYEQYF
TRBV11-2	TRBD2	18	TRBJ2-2	CASSLDQLAGAGTGELFF